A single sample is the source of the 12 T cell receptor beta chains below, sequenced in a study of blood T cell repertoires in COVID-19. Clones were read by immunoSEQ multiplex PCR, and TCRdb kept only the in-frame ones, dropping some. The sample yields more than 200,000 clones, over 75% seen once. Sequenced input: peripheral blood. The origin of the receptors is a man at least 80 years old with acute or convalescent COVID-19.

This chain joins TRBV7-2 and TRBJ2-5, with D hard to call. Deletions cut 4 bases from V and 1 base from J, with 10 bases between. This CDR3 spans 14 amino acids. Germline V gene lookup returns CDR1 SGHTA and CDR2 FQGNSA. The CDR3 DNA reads TGTGCCAGCAGCTCTTCCAGGATCCAAGAGACCCAGTACTTC. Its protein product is CASSSSRIQETQYF.

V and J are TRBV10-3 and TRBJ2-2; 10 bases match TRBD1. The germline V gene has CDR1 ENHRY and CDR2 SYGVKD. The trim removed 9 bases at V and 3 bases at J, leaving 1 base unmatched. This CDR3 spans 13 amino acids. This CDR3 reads CAIGTGDTGELFF. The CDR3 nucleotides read TGTGCCATAGGGACAGGGGACACCGGGGAGCTGTTTTTT.

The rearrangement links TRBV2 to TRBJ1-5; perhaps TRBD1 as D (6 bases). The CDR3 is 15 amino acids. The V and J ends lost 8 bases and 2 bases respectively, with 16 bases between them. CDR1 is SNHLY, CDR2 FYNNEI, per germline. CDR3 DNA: TGTGCCAGCCAAGGTGGCAGGGGAGGCAATCAGCCCCAGCATTTT. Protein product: CASQGGRGGNQPQHF.

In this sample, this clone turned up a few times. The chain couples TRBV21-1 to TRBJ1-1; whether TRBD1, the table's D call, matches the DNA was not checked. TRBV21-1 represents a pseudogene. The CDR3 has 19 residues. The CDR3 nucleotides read TGTGCCAGCAGCAAAAACCTACTCCTGAAACGACAGACCAACACTGAAGCTTTCTTT. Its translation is CASSKNLLLKRQTNTEAFF.

CDR3 protein: CAISWESSGEQYV. CDR3 sequence (DNA): TGTGCCATCAGCTGGGAGTCTTCAGGCGAGCAGTACGTC. The gene calls are TRBV10-3 and TRBJ2-7; D possibly corresponds to TRBD2 (5 bases). Germline CDR1 ENHRY, CDR2 SYGVKD. V was pared by 6 bases and J by 6 bases, with 15 bases between. CDR3 size: 13 residues.

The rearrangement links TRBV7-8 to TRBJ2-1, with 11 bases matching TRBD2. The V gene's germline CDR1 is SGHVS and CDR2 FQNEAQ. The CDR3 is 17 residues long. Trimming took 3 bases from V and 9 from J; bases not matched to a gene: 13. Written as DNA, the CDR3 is TGTGCCAGCAGCTTTGAGTTACTAGCGGGAGATCCAGGTGAGCAGTTCTTC. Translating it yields CASSFELLAGDPGEQFF.

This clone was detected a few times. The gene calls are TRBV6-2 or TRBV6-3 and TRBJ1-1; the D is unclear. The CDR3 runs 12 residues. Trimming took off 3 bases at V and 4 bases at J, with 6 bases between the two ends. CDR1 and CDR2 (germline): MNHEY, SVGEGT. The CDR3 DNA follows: TGTGCCAGCAGTTATCGGGTCACTGAAGCTTTCTTT. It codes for CASSYRVTEAFF.

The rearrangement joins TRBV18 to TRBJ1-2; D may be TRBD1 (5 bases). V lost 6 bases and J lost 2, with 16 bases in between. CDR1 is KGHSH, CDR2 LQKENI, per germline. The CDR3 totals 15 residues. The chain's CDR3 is CASSQRQRDNYGYTF. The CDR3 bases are TGTGCCAGCTCCCAACGACAGCGCGACAACTATGGCTACACCTTC. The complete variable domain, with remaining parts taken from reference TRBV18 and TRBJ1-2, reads NAGVMQNPRHLVRRRGQEARLRCSPMKGHSHVYWYRQLPEEGLKFMVYLQKENIIDESGMPKERFSAEFPKEGPSILRIQQVVRGDSAAYFCASSQRQRDNYGYTFGSGTRLTVV.

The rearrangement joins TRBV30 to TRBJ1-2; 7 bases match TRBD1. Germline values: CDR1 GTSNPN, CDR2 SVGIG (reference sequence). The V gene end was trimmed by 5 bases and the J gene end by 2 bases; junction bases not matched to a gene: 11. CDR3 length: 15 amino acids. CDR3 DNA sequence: TGTGCCTGGTACCGAACGGGACAGCGAAACTATGGCTACACCTTC. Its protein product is CAWYRTGQRNYGYTF.

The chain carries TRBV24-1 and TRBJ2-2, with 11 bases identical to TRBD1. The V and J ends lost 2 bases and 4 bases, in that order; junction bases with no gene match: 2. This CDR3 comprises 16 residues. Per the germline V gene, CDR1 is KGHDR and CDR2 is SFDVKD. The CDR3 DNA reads TGTGCCACCAGTGATTGGGGACAGGGGGGCACCGGGGAGCTGTTTTTT. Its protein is CATSDWGQGGTGELFF.

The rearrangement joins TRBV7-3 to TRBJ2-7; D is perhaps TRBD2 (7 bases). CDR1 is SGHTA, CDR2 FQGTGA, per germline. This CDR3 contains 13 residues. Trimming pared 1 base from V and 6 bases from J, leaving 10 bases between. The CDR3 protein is CASSLRGGLEQYV. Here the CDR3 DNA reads TGTGCCAGCAGCTTAAGGGGGGGCCTCGAGCAGTACGTC.

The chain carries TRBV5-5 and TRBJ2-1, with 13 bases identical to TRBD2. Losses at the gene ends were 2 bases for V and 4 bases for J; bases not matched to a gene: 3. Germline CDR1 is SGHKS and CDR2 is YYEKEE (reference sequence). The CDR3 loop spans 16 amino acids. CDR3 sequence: CASSLRLAGGYNEQFF. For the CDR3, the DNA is TGTGCCAGCAGCTTAAGACTAGCGGGAGGTTACAATGAGCAGTTCTTC.